The clone carrying this T cell receptor (beta chain) was detected once. The sample is drawn from a study of blood T cell repertoires in COVID-19. The germline CDR1 and CDR2 sequences are KGHSH and LQKENI. Trimming removed 4 bases from V and 3 bases from J, with 13 bases in between. The CDR3 is 15 residues long. Original data processing: Estimates of nucleated cell counts were drawn from the amplification of reference gene primers. The table came from immunoSEQ multiplex PCR; TCRdb's copy has only in-frame clones and leaves some out. That table gives V, J and clone size, and the DNA gave D and trimming. The sample holds roughly 150,000 clones, approximately 73% seen once.

Sequenced: peripheral blood. The V call is TRBV18, the J call TRBJ2-4, with D maybe TRBD2 (5 bases). The TCR comes from a woman of 80 years or more with acute or convalescent COVID-19. The CDR3 DNA reads TGTGCCAGCTCACGTACTAGGAACGGCAAAAACATTCAGTACTTC. Protein product: CASSRTRNGKNIQYF.